Each of the 18 T cell receptor beta chains below was sequenced from the same sample in a study of vaccination and CD4 T cells after COVID-19. As for treatment: approximately nine-day PBMC culture with coronavirus spike peptide pools or control peptides (ViraFEST assay). These receptors' antigens are unknown. Sequencing of cultured CD4+ T cell DNA used the Oncomine TCR Beta short-read assay. TCRdb processed the PCR reads anew with MiXCR; each CDR3 protein has one entry. This sample has about 20,000 distinct CDR3 sequences, with 55% to 70% found just once. Sequencing input: CD4+ T cells from blood, cultured in vitro. These receptor sequences come from a human donor who had recovered from COVID-19.

This clonotype was picked up one time. The chain recombines TRBV10-3 with TRBJ1-4; tentative D call: TRBD1 (6 bases). CDR1 is ENHRY, CDR2 SYGVKD, per germline. This CDR3 region has 14 residues. V was trimmed by 3 bases and J by 7 bases, leaving 12 bases between them. DNA of the CDR3: TGTGCCATCAGTGATGGCAGGGGTGCTGAAAAACTGTTTTTT. Translation: CAISDGRGAEKLFF.

This clonotype occurred a few times. The rearrangement joins TRBV20-1 to TRBJ1-2; 8 nucleotides line up with TRBD1. This CDR3 has 15 amino acids. After removal of 3 bases from V and 8 bases from J, the junction contained 14 bases not matched to a gene. The germline V gene encodes CDR1 DFQATT and CDR2 SNEGSKA (reference sequence). CDR3: CSARPSLDRVGGYTF. The CDR3 DNA reads as TGCAGTGCTAGGCCTTCCCTGGACAGGGTGGGAGGCTACACCTTC.

A remark on this clonotype: One end of the junction varies from germline; a read error may be responsible. This chain joins TRBV12-3 or TRBV12-4 and TRBJ1-4; possibly TRBD1 for D (6 bases). CDR3 size: 13 residues. The DNA for the CDR3 is TGTGCCAGCAGCCCCCTACAGGGTGAAAAACCGTTTTTT. Protein sequence: CASSPLQGEKPFF.

V and J are TRBV15 and TRBJ2-4; D unresolved. The CDR3 is made up of 17 amino acids. From germline, CDR1 is LNHNV and CDR2 YYDKDF (reference sequence). Trimming removed 0 bases from V and 0 bases from J, with 12 bases in between. The CDR3 is CATSRDLNSLAKNIQYF. The CDR3 region has the DNA TGTGCCACCAGCAGAGATCTGAATTCACTAGCCAAAAACATTCAGTACTTC. The complete variable domain, with remaining parts taken from reference TRBV15 and TRBJ2-4, reads DAMVIQNPRYQVTQFGKPVTLSCSQTLNHNVMYWYQQKSSQAPKLLFHYYDKDFNNEADTPDNFQSRRPNTSFCFLDIRSPGLGDTAMYLCATSRDLNSLAKNIQYFGAGTRLSVL.

This clonotype was observed a few times. The chain couples TRBV10-1 to TRBJ2-3, with a weak D call TRBD2 (5 bases). This CDR3 is 15 amino acids long. Deletions cut 2 bases from V and 6 bases from J, with 15 bases between. Germline V gene data show CDR1 as WNHNN and CDR2 as SYGVQD (reference sequence). The CDR3 spells CASSEQLGGVDTQYF. Written as DNA, the CDR3 is TGCGCCAGCAGTGAGCAACTAGGTGGGGTGGATACGCAGTATTTT.

The V call is TRBV28, the J call TRBJ2-3, with 7 bases aligning to TRBD1. The CDR3 totals 14 residues. The junction had 6 bases not matched to a gene; V was cut back by 5 bases and J by 4 bases. CDR1 and CDR2 from the germline V gene are MDHEN and SYDVKM. The chain's CDR3 is CASSPTGVADTQYF. CDR3 sequence (DNA): TGTGCCAGCAGTCCTACAGGGGTGGCAGATACGCAGTATTTT.

This clonotype is a singleton in its sample. The V and J genes are TRBV11-1 and TRBJ2-2, with 7 bases aligning to TRBD2. The germline CDR1 and CDR2 sequences are SGHAT and FQDESV (reference sequence). The CDR3 has 16 residues. V was clipped by 3 bases and J by 5 bases; unmatched bases: 9. CDR3 DNA sequence: TGTGCCAGCAGCTTTACAAGCGGGGAAGGAACCGGGGAGCTGTTTTTT. Encoded protein: CASSFTSGEGTGELFF.

This chain uses TRBV7-9 with TRBJ1-2, with TRBD1 matching over 11 bases. CDR3 length: 15 residues. The V gene end was trimmed by 2 bases and the J gene end by 3 bases; junction bases not matched to a gene: 2. Germline CDR1 and CDR2: SEHNR and FQNEAQ (reference sequence). The CDR3 sequence: CASSLPGQGDYGYTF. The CDR3 nucleotides read TGTGCCAGCAGCTTACCGGGACAGGGGGACTATGGCTACACCTTC.

V gene TRBV7-3 combines with J gene TRBJ2-5, with D possibly TRBD2 on 6 matching bases. V was clipped by 5 bases and J by 0 bases, with 7 bases between them. The CDR3 spans 13 residues. The germline V gene has CDR1 SGHTA and CDR2 FQGTGA. For the CDR3, the DNA is TGTGCCAGCAGCGGAGGGGACCAAGAGACCCAGTACTTC. Its protein is CASSGGDQETQYF.

This clonotype has only a few counts. The chain couples TRBV7-9 to TRBJ1-2, with a weak D call TRBD1 (5 bases). The CDR3 contains 15 residues. Germline assignment: CDR1 SEHNR and CDR2 FQNEAQ (reference sequence). V gave up 3 bases and J gave up 2 bases, with 13 bases separating them. CDR3 in amino acids: CASSLFEGTNYGYTF. The CDR3 DNA reads as TGTGCCAGCAGCTTGTTTGAGGGGACGAACTATGGCTACACCTTC.

The chain is built from TRBV7-2 and TRBJ1-3; TRBD1 matches at 7 bases. The CDR3 consists of 16 residues. CDR1 is SGHTA, CDR2 FQGNSA, per germline. The V gene end was trimmed by 5 bases and the J gene end by 0 bases; junction bases not matched to a gene: 7. This CDR3 reads CASSRGQASSGNTIYF. In DNA, the CDR3 is TGTGCCAGCAGCCGCGGACAGGCGAGCTCTGGAAACACCATATATTTT.

The V and J genes are TRBV11-3 and TRBJ2-1, with TRBD2 as a possible D gene (6 bases). Germline V gene sequence: CDR1 SGHNT, CDR2 YENEEA. With 5 bases removed from V and 5 bases from J, the gap between germline ends came to 10 bases. The length of the CDR3 is 13 residues. The CDR3 is CASSEGLDNEQFF. CDR3 sequence (DNA): TGTGCCAGCAGCGAGGGACTGGACAATGAGCAGTTCTTC.

The rearrangement joins TRBV20-1 to TRBJ2-7; no clear D. Germline loops: CDR1 DFQATT, CDR2 SNEGSKA (reference sequence). The length of the CDR3 is 10 residues. Trimming pared 6 bases from V and 3 bases from J, leaving 6 bases between. CDR3 in DNA: TGCAGTGCCAACGACTACGAGCAGTACTTC. As protein: CSANDYEQYF.

The chain couples TRBV6-1 to TRBJ1-2, with 8 bases aligning to TRBD1. CDR1 and CDR2 (germline): MNHNS, SASEGT. The length of the CDR3 is 18 residues. V was pared by 7 bases and J by 1 base, with 17 bases of the junction left unmatched. The CDR3 nucleotides read TGTGCCAGCACCCCATCCCATGGGGACAGGACCATTAACTATGGCTACACCTTC. The encoded protein is CASTPSHGDRTINYGYTF.

This clonotype was picked up a small number of times. The gene calls are TRBV18 and TRBJ1-5; possible D gene TRBD1, 6 bases. V dropped 4 bases and J dropped 2 bases, with 15 bases sitting between them. This CDR3 is built from 16 residues. Germline V gene data show CDR1 as KGHSH and CDR2 as LQKENI. The DNA of the CDR3 is TGTGCCAGCTCACTCTACCCGGGGGGCCGCAATCAGCCCCAGCATTTT. Protein: CASSLYPGGRNQPQHF.

The chain recombines TRBV6-1 with TRBJ1-5, with 9 positions matching TRBD1. CDR3 size: 17 residues. Trimming at V came to 6 bases and at J to 4 bases, leaving 13 bases not matched to a gene. CDR1 is MNHNS, CDR2 SASEGT, per germline. CDR3 in DNA: TGTGCCAGCAGAGGGGGGACAGGGCGTCCCTCGAATCAGCCCCAGCATTTT. Residues: CASRGGTGRPSNQPQHF.

The chain is built from TRBV20-1 and TRBJ2-5; D tentatively fits TRBD1 or TRBD2 (5 bases each). The germline V gene has CDR1 DFQATT and CDR2 SNEGSKA (reference sequence). V was clipped by 4 bases and J by 5 bases, with 8 bases between them. The CDR3 covers 11 residues. CDR3 in amino acids: CSAMGEETQYF. CDR3 bases: TGCAGTGCTATGGGGGAGGAGACCCAGTACTTC.

This clonotype has a handful of counts. V and J are TRBV7-2 and TRBJ1-1; D call uncertain. V was trimmed by 4 bases and J by 10 bases, leaving 13 bases between them. The CDR3 has 12 residues. Germline loops: CDR1 SGHTA, CDR2 FQGNSA. The DNA for the CDR3 is TGTGCCAGCAGCTCTATCCCTGTGGCAGCTTTCTTT. Protein sequence: CASSSIPVAAFF. The complete variable domain, with remaining parts taken from reference TRBV7-2 and TRBJ1-1, reads GAGVSQSPSNKVTEKGKDVELRCDPISGHTALYWYRQSLGQGLEFLIYFQGNSAPDKSGLPSDRFSAERTGGSVSTLTIQRTQQEDSAVYLCASSSIPVAAFFGQGTRLTVV.